In this sample, the clone carrying this TCR beta chain turned up a few times. Its matching antigen is unknown. During its preparation, the TCRbeta library received unique molecular identifiers. Via MiXCR, TCRdb re-called the PCR reads, giving one row per CDR3 protein. The sample has around 370,000 distinct CDR3 sequences; about 17% are singletons. This entry belongs to a study of T-cell reconstitution after alpha-beta-depleted transplantation in children. The CDR3 runs 14 residues. The V end was cut by 3 bases, the J end by 2 bases, with 10 bases between. CDR1 and CDR2 from the germline V gene are SEHNR and FQNEAQ (reference sequence). Study-wide results and limits: A year had passed since transplant, and T-cell counts and diversity by then came mostly from newly produced T cells. Reports say that about two months after transplant, the alpha-beta T cells came out of several hundred graft clones that had expanded. Recipient T cells and thymic progenitors that survived gave rise to the high TCRbeta diversity observed at day 60 in some patients.

The input for sequencing was PBMCs, mostly from graft donor cells, taken 360 days after TCRalphabeta/CD19-depleted stem cell transplant. This chain connects TRBV7-9 to TRBJ2-5; a weak D match, TRBD1 (5 bases). The origin of this receptor is a male patient aged 2 to 9 who had a stem cell transplant for acute lymphoblastic leukemia, so the T cells may come from the graft donor. The CDR3 region has the DNA TGTGCCAGCAGCTTTAGGACAAATCAAGAGACCCAGTACTTC. It translates to CASSFRTNQETQYF.